This is a list of T cell receptor beta chains from one sample in a study of response to subunit inactivated influenza vaccine. From the RT-PCR reads, TCRdb called clonotypes with MiXCR, one entry per CDR3 protein. In the table there are 630,000 or so distinct CDR3 sequences, more than 15% of which are singletons. Here the sequenced sample was PBMCs from blood, taken roughly 12 days after vaccination. All receptors come from a man between 45 and 60 years old who received an inactivated influenza vaccine. CDR3s include the opening cysteine and the closing phenylalanine or tryptophan. Clone size is not always given. Where it is, it says once, few, many or a class for expanded clones.

v_call: TRBV7-2
clone_size: NA
cdr3_aa: CASSPSGSQYEQYF

v_call: TRBV4-3
clone_size: few
cdr3_aa: CASSQAVAGYSYEQYF

v_call: TRBV18
clone_size: NA
cdr3_aa: CASSPQAGGQDTQYF

v_call: TRBV20-1
clone_size: NA
cdr3_aa: CSARDLLLPNEKLFF

v_call: TRBV28
clone_size: few
cdr3_aa: CASRGTGLEQYF

v_call: TRBV9
clone_size: NA
cdr3_aa: CASSYEGLAGVDTQYF

v_call: TRBV4-2
clone_size: NA
cdr3_aa: CASSQDWQSNEQFF

v_call: TRBV7-3
clone_size: NA
cdr3_aa: CASSLIASSSYEQYF

v_call: TRBV15
clone_size: many
cdr3_aa: CATSRGQDRGLNQQYF

v_call: TRBV20-1
clone_size: NA
cdr3_aa: CSARDPAGVQPQHF

v_call: TRBV12-3/TRBV12-4
clone_size: many
cdr3_aa: CASSPPGGETQYF

v_call: TRBV19
clone_size: NA
cdr3_aa: CAARPRGEMVYTF

v_call: TRBV10-3
clone_size: few
cdr3_aa: CAISGSRGRMEETQYF

v_call: TRBV5-1
clone_size: few
cdr3_aa: CASKDVSSGNTIYF

v_call: TRBV5-1
clone_size: many
cdr3_aa: CASSLGSGTQYF

v_call: TRBV2
clone_size: NA
cdr3_aa: CASRTSGGNSETQYF

v_call: TRBV6-2/TRBV6-3
clone_size: NA
cdr3_aa: CASSGSANLGNEQFF

v_call: TRBV3-1
clone_size: few
cdr3_aa: CASSQGGQGATEAFF

v_call: TRBV12-3/TRBV12-4
clone_size: few
cdr3_aa: CASSFSLERELEGEFF

v_call: TRBV7-9
clone_size: few
cdr3_aa: CASSPDRGPFYEQYF

v_call: TRBV6-2/TRBV6-3
clone_size: NA
cdr3_aa: CASSKDRGPGELFF

v_call: TRBV5-5
clone_size: NA
cdr3_aa: CASSSTRTVSYEQYF

v_call: TRBV5-5
clone_size: few
cdr3_aa: CASSPTEMNTEAFF

v_call: TRBV7-9
clone_size: few
cdr3_aa: CASNYDREETQYF

v_call: TRBV20-1
clone_size: few
cdr3_aa: CSARVPVKSTEAFF

v_call: TRBV20-1
clone_size: NA
cdr3_aa: CSARFQVAGGEQYF

v_call: TRBV5-1
clone_size: many
cdr3_aa: CASRLDSSTDTQYF

v_call: TRBV12-3/TRBV12-4
clone_size: NA
cdr3_aa: CASSLLTINEQFF

v_call: TRBV27
clone_size: few
cdr3_aa: CASSTGLAGTLGSYNEQFF

v_call: TRBV6-2/TRBV6-3
clone_size: few
cdr3_aa: CASSYSASGRAHTGELFF

v_call: TRBV3-1
clone_size: few
cdr3_aa: CASSHYGETQYF

v_call: TRBV24-1
clone_size: few
cdr3_aa: CATSGTGTGGYEQYF

v_call: TRBV7-9
clone_size: NA
cdr3_aa: CNWGQPQHF

v_call: TRBV7-2
clone_size: few
cdr3_aa: CASSLALHEQYF

v_call: TRBV18
clone_size: few
cdr3_aa: CASSPDRGSEKLFF